What follows describes a single T cell receptor (beta chain). The PCR was carried out with 60 Vbeta primers and 13 Jbeta primers. The table came from immunoSEQ multiplex PCR; TCRdb's copy has only in-frame clones and leaves some out. The sample holds about 190,000 clones, about 80% seen once. The source of the sample is a study of cytomegalovirus exposure and HLA in healthy donors. The CDR3 extends over 13 amino acids. Germline CDR1 reads SQVTM; CDR2 reads ANQGSEA. Trimming cost V 7 bases and J 2 bases; bases outside gene matches: 5. The specimen was PBMCs. The chain recombines TRBV29-1 with TRBJ2-5; 9 bases agree with TRBD2. This receptor was taken from a man aged 35-49 years in good health and CMV-seropositive. The CDR3 DNA reads TGCAGCGCACAGACTAGCGGACAAGAGACCCAGTACTTC. The encoded protein is CSAQTSGQETQYF.